Here is one T cell receptor (beta chain) with its context. As yet, its antigen is unknown. The assay was immunoSEQ multiplex PCR, and TCRdb's table has in-frame clones only and misses some. The data contain tens of thousands of clones, about 81% of them seen just once; the ten biggest clones take up roughly 2.5%. Trimming cost V 5 bases and J 4 bases; bases outside gene matches: 5. The CDR3 totals 15 residues. CDR1 and CDR2 (germline): MNHEY, SMNVEV (reference sequence). These data originate in a study of STAT5B mutations in CD4+ large granular lymphocyte leukemia. Study results and caveats: TRBV06-family usage was enriched in top patient clones (8/27) versus controls (2/35).

This receptor was taken from a human donor in good health. The specimen sequenced was CD4+ T cells from blood buffy coats. The chain is built from TRBV27 and TRBJ1-6; 7 nucleotides match TRBD1. CDR3 amino acids: CASSANRGYNSPLHF. In nucleotides, the CDR3 is TGTGCCAGCAGTGCAAACAGGGGTTATAATTCACCCCTCCACTTT.